The 4 T cell receptor beta chains below all came from one sample that was sequenced in a study of CD4 T cells in relation to SARS-CoV-2 and coronaviruses. These TCRs are of unknown antigen specificity. Before the COVID-19 pandemic, during about 2010-2019, CD4+ T cells were taken from unexposed donors. The cells were cultured for roughly 11 days before CD4+ T cells were isolated. Only in-frame clones appear in the TCRdb table, and some are missing; sequencing was by immunoSEQ multiplex PCR. The table lists over 25,000 clones, roughly 78% of them singletons. Sequences were obtained from CD4+ T cells from PBMCs, cultured in vitro. The source is a human donor in good health.

The chain joins TRBV4-1 to TRBJ2-1, with 12 bases lining up with TRBD2. Germline CDR1 reads MGHRA; CDR2 reads YSYEKL. With 4 bases clipped from V and 1 base from J, the junction kept 5 bases outside the gene matches. This CDR3 region has 17 residues. DNA for the CDR3: TGCGCCAGCAGCCTAACCCTAGCGGGAGGGTCCTACAATGAGCAGTTCTTC. This translates into CASSLTLAGGSYNEQFF.

This sequence joins TRBV2 and TRBJ2-2, with unresolved D. Germline CDR1 and CDR2: SNHLY and FYNNEI. The CDR3 extends over 15 amino acids. V gave up 4 bases and J gave up 0 bases, with 9 bases separating them. CDR3 in amino acids: CASSGWLANTGELFF. The CDR3, as DNA: TGTGCCAGCAGTGGTTGGCTAGCGAACACCGGGGAGCTGTTTTTT.

The chain employs TRBV5-4 and TRBJ2-7; D not certain. V was cut by 4 bases and J by 2 bases, with 13 bases left in between. Germline values: CDR1 SGHNT, CDR2 YYREEE (reference sequence). This CDR3 spans 14 amino acids. CDR3 in amino acids: CASSPPSTPYEQYF. The CDR3 DNA is TGTGCCAGCAGCCCCCCAAGTACTCCCTACGAGCAGTACTTC.

The CDR3 is CASSLQFLSTDTQYF. For the CDR3, the DNA is TGCGCCAGCAGCTTACAGTTCTTAAGCACAGATACGCAGTATTTT. This chain joins TRBV5-1 and TRBJ2-3; unclear D gene. The V gene's germline CDR1 is SGHRS and CDR2 YFSETQ. The CDR3 has 15 amino acids. V lost 2 bases, J lost 0 bases, and 10 bases lay in between. The complete variable domain, with remaining parts taken from reference TRBV5-1 and TRBJ2-3, reads KAGVTQTPRYLIKTRGQQVTLSCSPISGHRSVSWYQQTPGQGLQFLFEYFSETQRNKGNFPGRFSGRQFSNSRSEMNVSTLELGDSALYLCASSLQFLSTDTQYFGPGTRLTVL.